The 12 T cell receptor beta chains in this list originate from one sample, sequenced in a study of CD8 T cell repertoires and HIV-1 epitope variants. Clones were sequenced by immunoSEQ multiplex PCR, and TCRdb holds only the in-frame ones, with some missing. The table records 6,000 to 6,500 clones, approximately 70% of them present only once. No antigen is known for these receptors. Sample: cultured CD8+ T cells derived from PBMCs. These receptors all come from a male donor with HIV.

V is TRBV18 and J is TRBJ2-1, with D possibly matching TRBD1 (6 bases). Germline lookup yields CDR1 KGHSH and CDR2 LQKENI. Trimming shortened V by 6 bases and J by 6 bases, and 12 bases separated the two germline ends. This CDR3 has 13 residues. CDR3 amino acids: CASSADSGNEQFF. CDR3 sequence (DNA): TGTGCCAGCTCGGCGGACAGTGGCAATGAGCAGTTCTTC.

This clone has a single count. The chain couples TRBV6-6 to TRBJ2-3; D possibly matches TRBD1 or TRBD2 (5 bases each). V was shortened by 10 bases and J by 6 bases, with 17 bases between the two germline ends. CDR3 length equals 13 residues. Germline assignment: CDR1 MNHNY and CDR2 SVGAGI (reference sequence). CDR3 protein: CATRGIFSDTQYF. The DNA of the CDR3 is TGTGCCACCCGGGGCATATTTTCCGATACGCAGTATTTT.

For the CDR3, the DNA is TGTGCCAGCAGCGTAGGGGCGGTGAAAGCTAACTATGGCTACACCTTC. As protein: CASSVGAVKANYGYTF. The chain uses TRBV9 and TRBJ1-2; D is unclear. The CDR3 is made up of 16 amino acids. In germline, CDR1 is SGDLS, CDR2 YYNGEE. V lost 0 bases, J lost 0 bases, and 12 bases lay in between.

The chain recombines TRBV4-2 with TRBJ2-3; 9 nucleotides agree with TRBD1. V shed 4 bases and J 1 base; nucleotides not matched to a gene: 3. This CDR3 comprises 15 residues. Germline V gene sequence: CDR1 LGHNA, CDR2 YNFKEQ. CDR3 loop: CASSPRTGGTDTQYF. Here the CDR3 DNA reads TGTGCCAGCAGCCCAAGGACAGGGGGCACAGATACGCAGTATTTT.

The V call is TRBV15, the J call TRBJ2-7; D may be TRBD2 (5 bases). Germline CDR1 and CDR2: LNHNV and YYDKDF (reference sequence). Trimming left V 5 bases short and J 5 bases short, with 13 bases between. There are 13 residues in the CDR3. The CDR3 loop reads CATSGYGLDEQYF. The CDR3 nucleotides read TGTGCCACCAGCGGATACGGACTCGACGAGCAGTACTTC.

V and J are TRBV11-2 and TRBJ1-1, with D tentatively TRBD1 (6 bases). Germline V gene data show CDR1 as SGHAT and CDR2 as FQNNGV. CDR3 length: 16 amino acids. Trimming took 1 base from V and 1 from J, leaving 13 bases between them. The chain's CDR3 is CASSLARGPRNTEAFF. The CDR3 DNA is TGTGCCAGCAGCTTAGCACGGGGGCCGAGGAACACTGAAGCTTTCTTT.

The rearrangement joins TRBV28 to TRBJ2-7; 7 bases map to TRBD2. The CDR3 spans 14 residues. The V segment lost 5 bases and the J segment 6 bases; nucleotides outside the gene matches: 10. Germline assignment: CDR1 MDHEN and CDR2 SYDVKM. For the CDR3, the DNA is TGTGCCAGCAGTCCCCTAGCGGTGGCCGGCGAGCAGTACTTC. The encoded protein is CASSPLAVAGEQYF.

This clone occurred a few times. The rearrangement uses TRBV7-2 and TRBJ2-7; weak D call: TRBD1 (6 bases). CDR3 length equals 15 residues. Between the trimmed V and J ends, which lost 5 bases and 2 bases, there was a span of 16 bases. Germline CDR1 SGHTA, CDR2 FQGNSA. In DNA form, the CDR3 reads TGTGCCAGCAGCCCTGACAGCTCAGGGGCCTACGAGCAGTACTTC. Its translation: CASSPDSSGAYEQYF.

The rearrangement links TRBV11-2 to TRBJ1-4; perhaps TRBD1 as D (6 bases). Between the trimmed V and J ends, which lost 6 bases and 7 bases, there was a span of 18 bases. This CDR3 spans 15 amino acids. CDR1 is SGHAT and CDR2 is FQNNGV in the germline V gene. The DNA of the CDR3 is TGTGCCAGCAGTTCTCGGGGGGCCCCGAGTGAAAAACTGTTTTTT. This translates into CASSSRGAPSEKLFF.

This clone has just a few counts. The J gene is TRBJ2-1, the V gene TRBV19; 7 bases match TRBD2. Germline CDR1 LNHDA, CDR2 SQIVND (reference sequence). The CDR3 spans 16 residues. V dropped 3 bases and J dropped 5; count of bases not matched to a gene: 10. The CDR3 reads CASSMAGVWMDNEQFF. The CDR3, as DNA: TGTGCCAGTAGTATGGCGGGGGTTTGGATGGACAATGAGCAGTTCTTC.

J is TRBJ2-2 and V is TRBV7-9, with 9 bases fitting TRBD2. V shed 6 bases and J 6 bases; nucleotides not matched to a gene: 8. This CDR3 has 15 residues. Germline V gene sequence: CDR1 SEHNR, CDR2 FQNEAQ (reference sequence). CDR3: CASRPGLAASGELFF. The CDR3, as DNA: TGTGCCAGCAGGCCGGGACTAGCTGCCTCCGGGGAGCTGTTTTTT.

The chain joins TRBV5-1 to TRBJ1-1, with unresolved D. In germline, CDR1 is SGHRS, CDR2 YFSETQ. V was clipped by 0 bases and J by 7 bases, with 10 bases between them. This CDR3 has 13 amino acids. The CDR3 loop reads CASSLGGPLEAFF. In DNA, the CDR3 is TGCGCCAGCAGCTTGGGCGGACCCCTTGAAGCTTTCTTT.